This T cell receptor beta chain came from a study of CD8 T cells in Susac syndrome. Study-level findings and limits: It was acknowledged in the study that the number of individuals who were included in its TCR sequencing and HLA analysis was relatively small.

RNA amounts of about 0.45 to 1 ug underwent reverse transcription with random hexamers. immunoSEQ multiplex PCR amplified TCR beta CDR3 across 54 Vbeta, 13 Jbeta. TCRdb passed the immunoSEQ multiplex PCR reads through MiXCR, listing each CDR3 protein once. This sample carries 150,000 to 250,000 distinct CDR3 sequences, about 95% of them seen once, and the ten largest clones take under 0.095%. Sequencing of TCR beta drew on CD8+ and CD4+ T cells from blood. Negative isolation was used for CD8+ and CD4+ T cells and FACS enrichment for TEMRA cells. This CDR3 region has 15 residues. The germline V gene encodes CDR1 LGHDT and CDR2 YNNKEL (reference sequence). For this clonotype: Its antigen is not identified. The germline gene is not matched at one end of the junction; a read error may be the cause.

The sample taken for sequencing was CD4+ T cells from PBMCs. This receptor was identified in a human donor with multiple sclerosis. The chain couples TRBV3-1 to TRBJ2-7; TRBD1 might be the D (6 bases). Written as DNA, the CDR3 is TGTGCCAGCAGTCAAGACAGGACAGCCGCCTACGAGCAGTACTTC. Translating it yields CASSQDRTAAYEQYF.